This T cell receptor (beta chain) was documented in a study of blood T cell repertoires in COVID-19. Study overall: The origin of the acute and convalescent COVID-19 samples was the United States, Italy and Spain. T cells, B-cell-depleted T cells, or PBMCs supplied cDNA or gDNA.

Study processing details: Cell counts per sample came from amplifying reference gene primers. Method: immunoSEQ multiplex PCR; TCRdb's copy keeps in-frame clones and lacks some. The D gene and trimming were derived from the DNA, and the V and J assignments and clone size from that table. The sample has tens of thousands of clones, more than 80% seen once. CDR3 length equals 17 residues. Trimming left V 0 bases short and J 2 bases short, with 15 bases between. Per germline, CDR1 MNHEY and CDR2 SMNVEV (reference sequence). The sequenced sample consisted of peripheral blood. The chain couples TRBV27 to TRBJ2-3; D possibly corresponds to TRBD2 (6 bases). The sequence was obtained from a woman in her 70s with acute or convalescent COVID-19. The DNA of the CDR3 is TGTGCCAGCAGTTTATCGACGGGAGCTCTACTCACAGATACGCAGTATTTT. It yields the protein CASSLSTGALLTDTQYF.